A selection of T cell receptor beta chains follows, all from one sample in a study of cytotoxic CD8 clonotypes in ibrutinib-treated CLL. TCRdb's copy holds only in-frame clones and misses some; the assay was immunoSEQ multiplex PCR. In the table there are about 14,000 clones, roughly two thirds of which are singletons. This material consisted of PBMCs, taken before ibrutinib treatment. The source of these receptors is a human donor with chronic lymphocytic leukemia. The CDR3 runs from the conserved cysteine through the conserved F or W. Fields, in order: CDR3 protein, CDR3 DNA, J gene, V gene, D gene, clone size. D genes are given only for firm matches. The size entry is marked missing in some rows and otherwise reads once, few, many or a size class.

CASSWDRVTGELFF,TGTGCCAGCAGTTGGGACAGGGTCACCGGGGAGCTGTTTTTT,TRBJ2-2,TRBV27,TRBD1,.
CASSLEATGAYEQYF,TGTGCCAGCAGCTTAGAAGCTACGGGGGCCTACGAGCAGTACTTC,TRBJ2-7,TRBV11-2,.,few
CASSLVDSYEQYF,TGTGCCAGCAGCTTGGTTGACTCCTACGAGCAGTACTTC,TRBJ2-7,TRBV5-6,.,.
CATSGLGRRGGSYNEQFF,TGTGCCACCAGCGGCCTAGGGCGGCGGGGGGGCTCCTACAATGAGCAGTTCTTC,TRBJ2-1,TRBV15,TRBD2,few
CASSDQGVLNNSPLHF,TGTGCCAGCAGTGACCAGGGAGTTCTCAATAATTCACCCCTCCACTTT,TRBJ1-6,TRBV2,.,.
CASSQEGSHLRTRGTDTQYF,TGCGCCAGCAGCCAAGAGGGAAGCCATCTCCGGACGAGAGGCACAGATACGCAGTATTTT,TRBJ2-3,TRBV4-1,.,.
CASSLDPGGEKLFF,TGTGCCAGCAGCTTGGATCCGGGAGGGGAAAAACTGTTTTTT,TRBJ1-4,TRBV5-4,.,few
CASSLSPITGGGADTQYF,TGTGCCAGCAGCTTATCCCCGATTACAGGGGGCGGTGCAGATACGCAGTATTTT,TRBJ2-3,TRBV7-6,TRBD1,few
CASSLSRGGADGYTF,TGTGCCAGCAGTTTATCTAGGGGGGGCGCTGATGGCTACACCTTC,TRBJ1-2,TRBV27,.,.
CAWSPRGELQHF,TGTGCCTGGAGTCCCAGGGGGGAGTTACAGCATTTT,TRBJ1-5,TRBV30,TRBD1,.
CASSSGFGTNEKLFF,TGTGCCAGCAGCTCCGGTTTTGGAACTAATGAAAAACTGTTTTTT,TRBJ1-4,TRBV7-9,.,.